This T cell receptor (beta chain) originates from a study of circulating CD8 cells and anti-PD-1 response in melanoma. The wider study: Response groups: complete/partial responders versus stable/progressive non-responders.

TCR libraries were prepared from about 16 ng of total RNA with the QIAseq Immune Repertoire TCR panel. TCRdb recomputed calls from the reads with MiXCR, one row per CDR3 protein. The sample lists a few hundred distinct CDR3 sequences, more than 7.5% occurring once. By proportion, this clonotype is large. Its specificity is not known. Study findings and constraints: Some patients were treatment-naive; others were previously treated. Most experiments lacked replicates. No tumor material was available, so peptide assays assessed reactivity.

Live CD3+CD8+TCRalphabeta+ cells were sorted into four subsets by PD-1 and/or TIGIT. This material consisted of CD8+ T cells from PBMCs, taken at baseline or after one month of anti-PD-1 therapy (not recorded which). This TCR was recovered from a human donor with melanoma.

CDR3 amino acids: CSAPPSEAGGPPYEQYF. The CDR3 DNA follows: TGCAGTGCCCCCCCCTCGGAAGCGGGGGGGCCCCCCTACGAGCAGTACTTC. This chain links TRBV20-1 with TRBJ2-7, with 10 nucleotides matching TRBD2. The germline V gene encodes CDR1 DFQATT and CDR2 SNEGSKA (reference sequence). V was clipped by 6 bases and J by 2 bases; unmatched bases: 16. The CDR3 is 17 amino acids.